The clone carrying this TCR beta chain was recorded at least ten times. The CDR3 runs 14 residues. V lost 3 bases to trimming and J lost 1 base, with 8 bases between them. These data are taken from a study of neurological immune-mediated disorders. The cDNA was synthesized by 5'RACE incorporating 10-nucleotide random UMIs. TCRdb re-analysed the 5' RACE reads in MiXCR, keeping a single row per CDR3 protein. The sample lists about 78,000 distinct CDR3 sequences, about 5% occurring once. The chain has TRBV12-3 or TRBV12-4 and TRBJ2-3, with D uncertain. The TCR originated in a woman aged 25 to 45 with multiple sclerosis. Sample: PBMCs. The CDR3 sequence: CASSLSGGTDTQYF. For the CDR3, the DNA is TGTGCCAGCAGTTTGTCCGGAGGCACAGATACGCAGTATTTT.